Sequencing of this T cell receptor (beta chain) was carried out in a study of T cells in narcolepsy. Findings of the study overall: Reportedly, autoreactive clonotypes were serially detected in patients' blood but not controls'. In some patient and control memory CD4+ samples, autoreactive clones were absent.

The CDR3 is 15 residues long. Germline-derived CDR1 and CDR2 are SGHAT and FQNNGV. The V gene lost 1 base and the J gene lost 5 bases, with 13 bases spanning the gap. This clone was detected only once. Its antigen is unidentified. Clones were read by immunoSEQ multiplex PCR, and TCRdb kept only the in-frame ones, dropping some. The sample lists over 25,000 clones, around 77% occurring once. This TCR was recovered from a human donor in good health. Sequencing input: memory (CD45RA-) CD4+ T cells from blood. The V gene is TRBV11-2, the J gene TRBJ2-3, with D possibly being TRBD2 (5 bases). CDR3 in DNA: TGTGCCAGCAGCTTAGTCGGGGTACGGGGAGATACGCAGTATTTT. This encodes CASSLVGVRGDTQYF.